This TCR beta chain derives from a study of blood T cell repertoires in COVID-19. Libraries were prepared by immunoSEQ multiplex PCR; TCRdb keeps only in-frame clonotypes and omits some of them. Here the sample spans a few hundred thousand clones, about 85% being singletons. V lost 8 bases to trimming and J lost 6 bases, with 14 bases between them. CDR1 is MNHNY and CDR2 is SVGAGI in the germline V gene (reference sequence). CDR3 length: 13 amino acids. Sequenced: peripheral blood. The chain couples TRBV6-6 to TRBJ1-5; possibly TRBD1 for D (5 bases). The sequence was obtained from a man aged 50 to 60 who had recovered from COVID-19. The CDR3 region is CASGSRVFQPQHF. Here the CDR3 DNA reads TGTGCCAGCGGCTCCAGGGTTTTTCAGCCCCAGCATTTT.